This T cell receptor (beta chain) was found in a study of PD-1 blockade in classical Hodgkin lymphoma. Study-level findings and limits: Repertoire differences lack defined causes, possibly disease activity or prior therapy. Newly diagnosed patients were said to have less baseline TCR diversity than healthy donors did.

Regarding time point: newly diagnosed, previously untreated cHL patient sample. Negative magnetic selection isolated CD4+ T cells from thawed PBMCs. For comparison, PBMCs from newly diagnosed, untreated classical Hodgkin lymphoma were used. Assay: immunoSEQ multiplex PCR; the TCRdb copy retains only in-frame clones and omits some. The sample holds roughly 16,000 clones, roughly 90% seen once. For this clone: Its antigen is still unknown.

CDR1 SGHDN and CDR2 FVKESK come from the germline V gene. The V and J ends lost 4 bases and 3 bases respectively, with 14 bases between them. CDR3 length: 15 amino acids. The specimen was CD4+ T cells from blood. This chain links TRBV14 with TRBJ2-3; D is possibly TRBD2 (6 bases). This receptor was identified in a human donor with classical Hodgkin lymphoma. The CDR3 DNA follows: TGTGCCAGCAGCCCCTTGGCGGGAATAACAGATACGCAGTATTTT. Translating gives CASSPLAGITDTQYF. The whole variable domain, filled in from reference TRBV14 and TRBJ2-3, reads EAGVTQFPSHSVIEKGQTVTLRCDPISGHDNLYWYRRVMGKEIKFLLHFVKESKQDESGMPNNRFLAERTGGTYSTLKVQPAELEDSGVYFCASSPLAGITDTQYFGPGTRLTVL.